The 12 T cell receptor beta chains reported below all come from one sample, sequenced in a study of shared clonotypes between healthy human individuals. Assay: immunoSEQ multiplex PCR; the TCRdb copy retains only in-frame clones and omits some. The data show about 2.5 million clones, less than 95% seen once. The specimen sequenced was naive CD4+ T cells from PBMCs. Subset defined: CD45RA+ positively selected. These TCRs come from a man aged 18 to 29 in good health. Some clones in this sample may be carry-over from other donors' samples.

The chain carries TRBV7-6 and TRBJ2-2; D may match TRBD1 or TRBD2 (7 bases each). Germline lookup yields CDR1 SGHVS and CDR2 FNYEAQ. V dropped 5 bases and J dropped 6 bases, with 19 bases sitting between them. This CDR3 comprises 16 residues. CDR3 amino acids: CASSVGGGSIPGELFF. DNA of the CDR3: TGTGCCAGCAGCGTAGGGGGCGGGAGTATTCCCGGGGAGCTGTTTTTT. Filled out from reference TRBV7-6 and TRBJ2-2, the complete variable domain reads GAGVSQSPRYKVTKRGQDVALRCDPISGHVSLYWYRQALGQGPEFLTYFNYEAQQDKSGLPNDRFSAERPEGSISTLTIQRTEQRDSAMYRCASSVGGGSIPGELFFGEGSRLTVL.

V usage is TRBV19 and J usage is TRBJ2-7; TRBD1 aligns across 8 bases. The V and J ends lost 6 bases and 6 bases, in that order; junction bases with no gene match: 7. This CDR3 spans 13 amino acids. Germline CDR1 is LNHDA and CDR2 is SQIVND (reference sequence). The CDR3 region has the DNA TGTGCCAGTAGGGACCAGGGGGCCCGCGAGCAGTACTTC. This translates into CASRDQGAREQYF.

The chain is built from TRBV6-5 and TRBJ1-2; D not certain. CDR3 length: 13 residues. Germline values: CDR1 MNHEY, CDR2 SVGAGI. Trimming shortened V by 6 bases and J by 4 bases, and 12 bases separated the two germline ends. CDR3 sequence reads: CASRGDRIYGYTF. The CDR3 coding sequence is TGTGCCAGCAGAGGTGACCGGATCTATGGCTACACCTTC.

V and J are TRBV7-2 and TRBJ1-2, with D tentatively TRBD1 (6 bases). The germline V and J ends were trimmed by 5 bases and 7 bases, with 17 bases remaining between them. CDR1 SGHTA and CDR2 FQGNSA come from the germline V gene. The CDR3 sequence is 14 residues long. The CDR3 DNA follows: TGTGCCAGCAGCCTACAGGGCCTGTCGGGTGGCTACACCTTC. The encoded protein is CASSLQGLSGGYTF.

The chain joins TRBV9 to TRBJ1-2; D might be TRBD1 (6 bases). Trimming left V 3 bases short and J 4 bases short, with 13 bases between. The CDR3 consists of 14 residues. Germline CDR1 SGDLS, CDR2 YYNGEE. The CDR3 DNA reads TGTGCCAGCAGCGCGCACATGGACAGCTATGGCTACACCTTC. Translated: CASSAHMDSYGYTF.

The chain couples TRBV7-3 to TRBJ2-5, with 7 bases aligning to TRBD2. V lost 5 bases, J lost 4 bases, and 4 bases stayed unmatched. The CDR3 extends over 13 amino acids. The germline V gene encodes CDR1 SGHTA and CDR2 FQGTGA. The CDR3 coding sequence is TGTGCCAGCAGCCCAATAGCGGGAGAGACCCAGTACTTC. It is translated as CASSPIAGETQYF.

This chain uses TRBV25-1 with TRBJ2-7, with 7 bases that match TRBD1. CDR1 is MGHDK and CDR2 is SYGVNS in the germline V gene. This CDR3 spans 13 amino acids. The junction had 6 bases not matched to a gene; V was cut back by 5 bases and J by 5 bases. CDR3 in amino acids: CASSRQGSDEQYF. The CDR3 bases are TGTGCCAGCAGTCGACAGGGTTCGGACGAGCAGTACTTC.

V is TRBV7-2 and J is TRBJ2-7, with D tentatively TRBD1 (6 bases). The CDR3 runs 15 residues. Germline V CDR1 and CDR2: SGHTA, FQGNSA. Trimming stripped 3 bases from V and 2 bases from J, with 14 bases between. CDR3 region: CASSFQPQGPYEQYF. The CDR3 bases are TGTGCCAGCAGCTTCCAACCCCAGGGGCCCTACGAGCAGTACTTC.

The genes are TRBV6-8 and TRBJ2-5; tentatively, D is TRBD2 (5 bases). CDR3 size: 11 residues. Germline V lookup: CDR1 MNHGY, CDR2 SAAAGT. V lost 8 bases and J lost 5, with 9 bases in between. The DNA of the CDR3 is TGTGCCAGCCCTCGAGGGGAGACCCAGTACTTC. Translating it yields CASPRGETQYF.

With regard to this clone: Other nucleotide sequences from this sample produce the same CDR3. J is TRBJ2-1 and V is TRBV30; no reliable D call. CDR1 GTSNPN and CDR2 SVGIG come from the germline V gene (reference sequence). This CDR3 has 11 amino acids. Trimming took off 3 bases at V and 3 bases at J, with 3 bases between the two ends. The DNA for the CDR3 is TGTGCCTGGAGCTACTACAATGAGCAGTTCTTC. Amino acids: CAWSYYNEQFF.

The rearrangement uses TRBV16 and TRBJ2-1; D call uncertain. Germline loops: CDR1 KGHSY, CDR2 FQNENV. The CDR3 consists of 12 residues. With 1 base removed from V and 8 bases from J, the gap between germline ends came to 6 bases. The CDR3 loop is CASSQYRDEQFF. The CDR3 DNA reads as TGTGCCAGCAGCCAATATCGGGATGAGCAGTTCTTC.

The chain has TRBV5-4 and TRBJ1-2, with D hard to call. In germline, CDR1 is SGHNT, CDR2 YYREEE (reference sequence). V dropped 1 base and J dropped 4 bases, with 8 bases sitting between them. The CDR3 contains 13 residues. The CDR3: CASSLPESYGYTF. The CDR3 bases are TGTGCCAGCAGCTTGCCGGAGAGCTATGGCTACACCTTC. Looking up the rest from reference TRBV5-4 and TRBJ1-2 gives the full variable domain: ETGVTQSPTHLIKTRGQQVTLRCSSQSGHNTVSWYQQALGQGPQFIFQYYREEENGRGNFPPRFSGLQFPNYSSELNVNALELDDSALYLCASSLPESYGYTFGSGTRLTVV.